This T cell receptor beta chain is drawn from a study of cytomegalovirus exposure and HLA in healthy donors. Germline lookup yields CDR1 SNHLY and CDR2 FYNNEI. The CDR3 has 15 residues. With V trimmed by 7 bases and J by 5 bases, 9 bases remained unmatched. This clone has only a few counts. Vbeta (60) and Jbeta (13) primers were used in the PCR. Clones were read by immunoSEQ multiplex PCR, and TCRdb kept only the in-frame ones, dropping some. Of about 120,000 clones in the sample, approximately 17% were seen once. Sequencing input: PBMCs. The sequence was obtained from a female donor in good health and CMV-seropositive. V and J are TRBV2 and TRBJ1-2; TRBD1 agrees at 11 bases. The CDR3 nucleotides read TGTGCCAGCAAACCGGGACAGGGGGAGGGGTATGGCTACACCTTC. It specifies CASKPGQGEGYGYTF.